This T cell receptor (beta chain) came from a study of shared clonotypes between healthy human individuals. Findings and limits, study-wide: A limitation of the genetic and exposure-history diversity represented arose from few donors.

This CDR3 is 13 amino acids long. Germline V gives CDR1 MDHEN, CDR2 SYDVKM. V was cut by 2 bases and J by 5 bases, with 7 bases left in between. The authors loaded roughly 200 ng DNA, around 32,000 T cell genomes, into sorted-subset replicate PCRs. The protocol was immunoSEQ multiplex PCR, while the TCRdb copy is restricted to in-frame clones and leaves out a portion. The table records 110,000 or so clones, about 70% of them present only once. Comments on this clone: The target antigen is unknown.

Donors comprised healthy HIV-negative adults lacking recent acute infections or vaccinations. Adults of Caucasian background living in Nashville, Tennessee made up all donors. The TCR was taken from a woman aged 25 to 45 in good health. The chain couples TRBV28 to TRBJ1-5; unclear D gene. The material sequenced was memory CD8+ T cells sorted from blood. As for subset: CD45RO+ cells pooled with CCR7-negative TemRA cells. CDR3 bases: TGTGCCAGCAGTTTAATGGGAGATCAGCCCCAGCATTTT. Translated: CASSLMGDQPQHF.